This T cell receptor beta chain was obtained from a study of shared clonotypes between healthy human individuals. Findings of the study overall: Among donors, the sharing of clonotypes was expected to be influenced by sequencing depth.

Naive CD8 cells comprised CD45RO-negative, CCR7-positively selected cells, excluding terminally differentiated effector memory CD45RA+ cells. The healthy adult donors were HIV-negative and reported no recent acute infections or vaccinations. Of note for this clone: The antigen remains undetermined.

Measured with immunoSEQ multiplex PCR; TCRdb has only the in-frame clones, and not every one. The table includes about 610,000 clones, 95% to 96% detected once. CDR1 MNHEY and CDR2 SVGAGI come from the germline V gene. After removal of 10 bases from V and 2 bases from J, the junction contained 5 bases not matched to a gene. This CDR3 is 14 amino acids long. The rearrangement uses TRBV6-5 and TRBJ2-2, with 9 bases lining up with TRBD1. The receptor comes from a woman aged 25 to 39 in good health. The sequencing sample was made of naive CD8+ T cells sorted from blood. The CDR3 DNA reads as TGTGCCACCCGACAGGGGGTAAACACCGGGGAGCTGTTTTTT. Protein: CATRQGVNTGELFF.